Listed below are T cell receptor beta chains from one sample, sequenced in a study of T cell responses to AZD1222 COVID-19 vaccine. Measured with immunoSEQ multiplex PCR; TCRdb has only the in-frame clones, and not every one. Of over 100,000 clones listed, roughly nine tenths are singletons. The sequenced sample was peripheral blood, obtained on day 0 of AZD1222 vaccination. These receptors originate from an adult in good health. The conserved cysteine and the conserved F or W are not part of the CDR3 here. The order of the fields is clone size, V gene, D gene, CDR3 protein. D genes are given only for firm matches. Rows may omit the clone size; those that give it use once, few, many or a size class.

- | TRBV7-9 | - | ASSLGAGTRTTGELF
few | TRBV6-2/TRBV6-3 | - | ASSRDNSDGYT
- | TRBV5-1 | - | ASSRTDTQY
- | TRBV12-3/TRBV12-4 | - | ASSLAAQPQH
- | TRBV7-9 | - | ASSLRGGDQETQY
- | TRBV29-1 | - | SAGEGGSGNTIY
- | TRBV10-3 | TRBD2 | AASSGNTDTQY
- | TRBV6-2/TRBV6-3 | - | ASSYTRPGPSGNTIY
once | TRBV5-6 | TRBD1 | ASSLGGQGIDTQY
- | TRBV23-1 | TRBD1 | ASSQSGGQNYGYT
- | TRBV19 | - | ASSPSGGGADYEQY
- | TRBV6-5 | TRBD1 | ASSFGTGDYLYGYT
- | TRBV3-1/TRBV3-2 | - | ASSQDPWGDSPLH
- | TRBV19 | TRBD2 | ASSTLLAGGETQY
- | TRBV30 | - | AWSVNGNEPQH
- | TRBV6-6 | TRBD2 | ASSSIAGGPDDEQF
- | TRBV15 | - | ATSRDRSNTGELF
- | TRBV4-3 | TRBD2 | GENRRRGGLETQY
once | TRBV18 | - | ASSPPSLEGGTQY
once | TRBV2 | TRBD1 | ASSKTGGDSPLH
- | TRBV19 | - | ASSIGVRDYGYT
- | TRBV5-4 | - | ASSSEVQAGNTIY
- | TRBV10-1 | TRBD1 | ASSPRGTTNQPQH
few | TRBV5-1 | - | ASSPKFTGSGVNTEAF
- | TRBV19 | TRBD1 | ASHTETGGSSPLH
- | TRBV2 | - | ASSEHPNQPQH
- | TRBV15 | - | ATSRDRTENPQH
- | TRBV6-5 | TRBD2 | ATERTSGVHEQY